This T cell receptor (beta chain) comes out of a study of T cell responses to AZD1222 COVID-19 vaccine. Only in-frame clones appear in the TCRdb table, and some are missing; sequencing was by immunoSEQ multiplex PCR. Of 90,000 to 100,000 clones detected, around 89% appear once; the ten largest clones hold under 8.5%. V lost 5 bases and J lost 4, with 11 bases in between. This CDR3 is 14 amino acids long. From germline, CDR1 is SEHNR and CDR2 FQNEAQ (reference sequence). Specimen: peripheral blood, collected on day 0 of AZD1222 vaccination. V usage is TRBV7-9 and J usage is TRBJ2-2, with unresolved D. The sequence derives from an adult in good health. CDR3 sequence (DNA): TGTGCCAGCAGCCTGGGCCTCGGCACCGGGGAGCTGTTTTTT. This encodes CASSLGLGTGELFF.